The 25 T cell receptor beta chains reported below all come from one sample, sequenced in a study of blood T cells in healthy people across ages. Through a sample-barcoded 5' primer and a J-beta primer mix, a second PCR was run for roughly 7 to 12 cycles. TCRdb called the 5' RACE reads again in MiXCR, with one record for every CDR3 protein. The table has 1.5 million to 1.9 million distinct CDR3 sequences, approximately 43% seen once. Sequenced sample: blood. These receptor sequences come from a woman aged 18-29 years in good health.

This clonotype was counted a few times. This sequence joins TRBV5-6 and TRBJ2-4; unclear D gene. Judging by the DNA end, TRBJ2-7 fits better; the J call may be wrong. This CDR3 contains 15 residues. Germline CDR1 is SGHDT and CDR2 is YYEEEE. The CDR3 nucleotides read TGTGCCAGCAGCTTGAGAGCGTGTATAGTCTACGAGCAGTACTTC. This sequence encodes CASSLRACIVYEQYF.

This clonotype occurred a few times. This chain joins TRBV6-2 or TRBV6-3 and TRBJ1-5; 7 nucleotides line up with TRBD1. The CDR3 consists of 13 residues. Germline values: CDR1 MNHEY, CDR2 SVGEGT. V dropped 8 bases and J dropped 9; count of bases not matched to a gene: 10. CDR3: CASAETGKLPQHF. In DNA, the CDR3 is TGTGCCAGCGCCGAGACAGGGAAGCTGCCCCAGCATTTT.

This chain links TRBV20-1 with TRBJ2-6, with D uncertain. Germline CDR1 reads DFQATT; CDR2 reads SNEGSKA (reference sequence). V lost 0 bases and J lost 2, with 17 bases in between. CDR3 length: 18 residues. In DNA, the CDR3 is TGCAGTGCTAGAGATTGGTGGGCTAAGGGTGCTGGGGCCAACGTCCTGACTTTC. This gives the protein CSARDWWAKGAGANVLTF.

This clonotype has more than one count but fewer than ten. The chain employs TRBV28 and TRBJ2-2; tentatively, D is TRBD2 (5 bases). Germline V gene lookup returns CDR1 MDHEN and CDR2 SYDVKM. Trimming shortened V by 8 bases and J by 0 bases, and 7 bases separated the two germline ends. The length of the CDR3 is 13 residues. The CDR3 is CASRGTNTGELFF. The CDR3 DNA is TGTGCCAGCCGGGGTACGAACACCGGGGAGCTGTTTTTT. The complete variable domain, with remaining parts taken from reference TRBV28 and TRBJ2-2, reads DVKVTQSSRYLVKRTGEKVFLECVQDMDHENMFWYRQDPGLGLRLIYFSYDVKMKEKGDIPEGYSVSREKKERFSLILESASTNQTSMYLCASRGTNTGELFFGEGSRLTVL.

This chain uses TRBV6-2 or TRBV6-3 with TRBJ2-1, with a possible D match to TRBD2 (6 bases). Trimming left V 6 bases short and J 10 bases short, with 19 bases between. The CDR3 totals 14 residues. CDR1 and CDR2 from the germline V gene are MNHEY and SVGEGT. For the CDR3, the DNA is TGTGCCAGCAGGTACGTGGCGGGGCCTACGGAGCAGTTCTTC. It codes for CASRYVAGPTEQFF.

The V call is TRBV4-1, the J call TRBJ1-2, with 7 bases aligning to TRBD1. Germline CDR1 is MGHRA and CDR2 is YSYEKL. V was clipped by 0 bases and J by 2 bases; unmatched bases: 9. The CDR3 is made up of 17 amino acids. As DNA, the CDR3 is TGCGCCAGCAGCCAAGACCGGACCGACAGGGCGAACTATGGCTACACCTTC. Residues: CASSQDRTDRANYGYTF.

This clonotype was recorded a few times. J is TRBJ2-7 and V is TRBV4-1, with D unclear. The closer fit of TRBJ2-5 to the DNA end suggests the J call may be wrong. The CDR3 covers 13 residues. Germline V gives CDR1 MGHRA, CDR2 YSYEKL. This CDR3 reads CASSQVRIETQYF. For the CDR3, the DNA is TGCGCCAGCAGCCAAGTCCGAATAGAGACCCAGTACTTC.

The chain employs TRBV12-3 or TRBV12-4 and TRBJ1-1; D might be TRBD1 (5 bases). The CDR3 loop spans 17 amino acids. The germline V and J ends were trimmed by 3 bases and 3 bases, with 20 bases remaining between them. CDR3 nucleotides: TGTGCCAGCAGTTTTAGTGGCAGGGCCACCTCTCACACTGAAGCTTTCTTT. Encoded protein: CASSFSGRATSHTEAFF.

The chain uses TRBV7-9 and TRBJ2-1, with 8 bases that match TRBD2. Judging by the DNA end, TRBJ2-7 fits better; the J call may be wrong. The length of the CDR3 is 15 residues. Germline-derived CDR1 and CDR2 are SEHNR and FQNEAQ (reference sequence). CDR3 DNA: TGTGCCAGCAGCCATCGGGAGGGGCTCTACAATGAGCAGTACTTC. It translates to CASSHREGLYNEQYF.

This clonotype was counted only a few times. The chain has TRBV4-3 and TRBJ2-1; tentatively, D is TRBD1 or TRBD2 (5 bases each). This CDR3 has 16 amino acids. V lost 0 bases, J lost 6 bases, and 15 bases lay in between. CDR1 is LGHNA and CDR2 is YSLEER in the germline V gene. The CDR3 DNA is TGCGCCAGCAGCCAAGATCTTATAGGGACGGCCAATGAGCAGTTCTTC. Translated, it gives CASSQDLIGTANEQFF.

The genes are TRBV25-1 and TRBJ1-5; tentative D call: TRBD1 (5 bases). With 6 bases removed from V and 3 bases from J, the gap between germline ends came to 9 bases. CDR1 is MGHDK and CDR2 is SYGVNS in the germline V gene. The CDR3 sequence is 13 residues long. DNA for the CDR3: TGTGCCAGCAGCCGGGACCTCAATCAGCCCCAGCATTTT. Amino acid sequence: CASSRDLNQPQHF.

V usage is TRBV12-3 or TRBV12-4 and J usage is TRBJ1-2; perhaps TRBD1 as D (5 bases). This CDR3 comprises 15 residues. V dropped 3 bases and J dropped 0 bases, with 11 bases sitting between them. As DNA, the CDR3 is TGTGCCAGCAGTTTCAAAGGGGTGCCTAACTATGGCTACACCTTC. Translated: CASSFKGVPNYGYTF.

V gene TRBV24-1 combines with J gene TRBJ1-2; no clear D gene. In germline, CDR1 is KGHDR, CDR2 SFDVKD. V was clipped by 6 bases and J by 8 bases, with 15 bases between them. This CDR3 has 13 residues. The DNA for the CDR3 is TGTGCCACCAGTTCGAAATCGACGGGGGGCTACACCTTC. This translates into CATSSKSTGGYTF.

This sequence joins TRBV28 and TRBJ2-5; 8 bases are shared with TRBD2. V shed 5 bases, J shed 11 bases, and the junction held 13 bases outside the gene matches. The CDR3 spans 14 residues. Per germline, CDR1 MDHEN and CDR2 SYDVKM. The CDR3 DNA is TGTGCCAGCAGTGTCCGGGGACCAGCGGGAGAGCAGTACTTC. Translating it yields CASSVRGPAGEQYF.

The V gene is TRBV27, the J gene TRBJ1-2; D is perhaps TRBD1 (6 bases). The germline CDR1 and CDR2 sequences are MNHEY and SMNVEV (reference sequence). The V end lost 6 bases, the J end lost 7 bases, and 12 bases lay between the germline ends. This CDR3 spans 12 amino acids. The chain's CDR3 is CASSHGGAGYTF. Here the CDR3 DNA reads TGTGCCAGCAGCCACGGGGGGGCTGGCTACACCTTC.

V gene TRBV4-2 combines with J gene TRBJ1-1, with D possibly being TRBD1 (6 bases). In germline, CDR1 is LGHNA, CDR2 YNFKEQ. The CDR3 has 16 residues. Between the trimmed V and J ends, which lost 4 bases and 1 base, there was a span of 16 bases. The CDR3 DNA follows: TGTGCCAGCAGCCTCCCGGACAGTATGGGGAACACTGAAGCTTTCTTT. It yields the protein CASSLPDSMGNTEAFF.

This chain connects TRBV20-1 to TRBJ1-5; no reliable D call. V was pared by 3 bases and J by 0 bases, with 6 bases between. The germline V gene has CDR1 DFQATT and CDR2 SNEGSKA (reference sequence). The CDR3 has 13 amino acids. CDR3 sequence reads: CSASPDSNQPQHF. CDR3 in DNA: TGCAGTGCTAGTCCAGATAGCAATCAGCCCCAGCATTTT.

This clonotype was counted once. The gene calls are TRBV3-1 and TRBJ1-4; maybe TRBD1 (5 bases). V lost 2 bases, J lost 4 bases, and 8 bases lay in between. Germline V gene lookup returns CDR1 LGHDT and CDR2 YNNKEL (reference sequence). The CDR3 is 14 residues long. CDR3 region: CASSQRGLNEKLFF. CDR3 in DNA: TGTGCCAGCAGCCAACGGGGCCTTAATGAAAAACTGTTTTTT.

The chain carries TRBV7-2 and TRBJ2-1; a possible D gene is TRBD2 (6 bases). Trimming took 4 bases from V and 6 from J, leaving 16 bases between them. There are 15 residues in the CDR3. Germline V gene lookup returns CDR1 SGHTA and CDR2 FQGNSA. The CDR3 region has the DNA TGTGCCAGCAGCTACCGAGCGGGTGTACTCAATGAGCAGTTCTTC. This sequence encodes CASSYRAGVLNEQFF.

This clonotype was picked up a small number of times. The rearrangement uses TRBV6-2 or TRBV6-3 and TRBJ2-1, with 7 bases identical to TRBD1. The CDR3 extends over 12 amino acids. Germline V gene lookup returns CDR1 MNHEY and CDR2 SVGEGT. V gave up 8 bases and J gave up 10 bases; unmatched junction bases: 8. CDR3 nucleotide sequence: TGTGCCAGCGGGGACAGTCTCCGGGAGCAGTTCTTC. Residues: CASGDSLREQFF.

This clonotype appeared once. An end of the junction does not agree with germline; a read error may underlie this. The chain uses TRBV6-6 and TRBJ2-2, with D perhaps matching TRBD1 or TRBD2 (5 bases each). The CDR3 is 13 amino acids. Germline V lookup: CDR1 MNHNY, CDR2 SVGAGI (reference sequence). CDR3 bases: TGTGCCAGCAATGGAAAGGGGCCCGGGGAGCCGTTTTTT. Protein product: CASNGKGPGEPFF.

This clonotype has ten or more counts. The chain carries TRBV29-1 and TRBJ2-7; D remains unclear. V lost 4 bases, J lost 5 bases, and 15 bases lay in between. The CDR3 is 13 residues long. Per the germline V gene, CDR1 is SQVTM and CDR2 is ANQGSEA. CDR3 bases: TGCAGCGTTGTTCCCAGTTCGACAAACGAGCAGTACTTC. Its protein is CSVVPSSTNEQYF.

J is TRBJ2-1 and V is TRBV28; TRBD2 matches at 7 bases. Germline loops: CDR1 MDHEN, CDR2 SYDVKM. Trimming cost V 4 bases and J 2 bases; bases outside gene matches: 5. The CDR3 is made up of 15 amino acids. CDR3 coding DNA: TGTGCCAGCAGTTCCCCTAGCGGACCCTACAATGAGCAGTTCTTC. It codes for CASSSPSGPYNEQFF.

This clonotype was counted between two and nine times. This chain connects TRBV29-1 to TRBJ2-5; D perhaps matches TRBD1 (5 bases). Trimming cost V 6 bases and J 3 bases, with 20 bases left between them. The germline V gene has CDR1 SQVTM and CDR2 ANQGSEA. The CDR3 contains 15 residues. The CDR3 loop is CSVAADVGREETQYF. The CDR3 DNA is TGCAGCGTGGCCGCGGACGTGGGCAGGGAAGAGACCCAGTACTTC.

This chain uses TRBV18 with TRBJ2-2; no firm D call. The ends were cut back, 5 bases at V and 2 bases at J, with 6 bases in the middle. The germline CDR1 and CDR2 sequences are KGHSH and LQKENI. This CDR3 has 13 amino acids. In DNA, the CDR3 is TGTGCCAGCTCAAAGGGAAACACCGGGGAGCTGTTTTTT. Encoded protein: CASSKGNTGELFF.